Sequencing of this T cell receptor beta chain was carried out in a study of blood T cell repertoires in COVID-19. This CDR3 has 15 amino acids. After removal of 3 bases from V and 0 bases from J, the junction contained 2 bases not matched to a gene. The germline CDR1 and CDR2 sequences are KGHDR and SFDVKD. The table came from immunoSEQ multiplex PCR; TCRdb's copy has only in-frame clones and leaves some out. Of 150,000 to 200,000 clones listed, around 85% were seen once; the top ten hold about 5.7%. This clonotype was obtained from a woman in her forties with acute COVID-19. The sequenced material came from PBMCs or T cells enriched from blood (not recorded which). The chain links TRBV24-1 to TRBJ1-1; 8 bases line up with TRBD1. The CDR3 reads CATSDGQGMNTEAFF. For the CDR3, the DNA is TGTGCCACCAGTGATGGACAGGGAATGAACACTGAAGCTTTCTTT.